The 30 T cell receptor beta chains given below trace back to one sample, sequenced in a study of metastatic and nonmetastatic thyroid tumors (dated by TCRdb to the early 2020s). No treatment had been received by any patient before thyroid surgery. Library generation was performed with PCR. The run used an Illumina HiSeq 4000. TCRdb passed the public sequencing reads through fastp at Q25 and MiXCR, retaining productive beta sequences. A total of about 11,000 clones appear in this sample, under 30% of them only once. The top ten clonotypes cover approximately 9.8% of the sample. Sequenced material: tumor tissue. All receptors come from a female donor with papillary thyroid cancer or a benign thyroid nodule (not recorded which). Some clones in this sample may be carry-over from other donors' samples.

This chain links TRBV11-2 with TRBJ2-2, with unresolved D. V was clipped by 5 bases and J by 1 base, with 11 bases between them. Per germline, CDR1 SGHAT and CDR2 FQNNGV. CDR3 size: 15 residues. The CDR3 bases are TGTGCCAGCAGCCTCTGGGGTGGGAACACCGGGGAGCTGTTTTTT. This gives the protein CASSLWGGNTGELFF. Full variable domain (rest looked up from reference TRBV11-2 and TRBJ2-2): EAGVAQSPRYKIIEKRQSVAFWCNPISGHATLYWYQQILGQGPKLLIQFQNNGVVDDSQLPKDRFSAERLKGVDSTLKIQPAKLEDSAVYLCASSLWGGNTGELFFGEGSRLTVL.

This clone occurred a few times. The chain uses TRBV27 and TRBJ1-1; possible D gene TRBD1, 5 bases. From germline, CDR1 is MNHEY and CDR2 SMNVEV (reference sequence). CDR3 size: 14 residues. The germline V and J ends were trimmed by 3 bases and 0 bases, with 8 bases remaining between them. The CDR3 protein is CASSLAGLNTEAFF. The CDR3 coding sequence is TGTGCCAGCAGTTTGGCAGGGTTGAACACTGAAGCTTTCTTT.

The V call is TRBV6-1, the J call TRBJ2-7, with D maybe TRBD2 (7 bases). The CDR3 length is 16 residues. Germline assignment: CDR1 MNHNS and CDR2 SASEGT. V lost 7 bases to trimming and J lost 2 bases, with 21 bases between them. The CDR3 region is CASIQLGGAEPYEQYF. CDR3 DNA: TGTGCCAGCATCCAATTAGGGGGGGCTGAACCCTACGAGCAGTACTTC.

About this clone itself: It may be a read error: a sequence one base away is much more abundant. The V and J genes are TRBV5-4 and TRBJ1-1, with D unresolved. Germline CDR1 reads SGHNT; CDR2 reads YYREEE (reference sequence). The CDR3 contains 14 residues. This CDR3 is CASTLAGPGAEAFF. In nucleotides, the CDR3 is TGTGCCAGCACCTTGGCCGGACCGGGCGCTGAAGCTTTCTTT.

This chain's CDR3 is CASNGQIFNYEQYF. The CDR3 DNA is TGTGCCAGCAATGGACAGATATTTAATTACGAGCAGTACTTC. This chain connects TRBV2 to TRBJ2-7; possible D gene TRBD1, 6 bases. Between the trimmed V and J ends, which lost 7 bases and 4 bases, there was a span of 17 bases. Germline V gene sequence: CDR1 SNHLY, CDR2 FYNNEI. The CDR3 sequence is 14 residues long.

The V gene is TRBV30, the J gene TRBJ1-6; tentatively, D is TRBD1 (6 bases). V was clipped by 2 bases and J by 8 bases, with 10 bases between them. The CDR3 is 13 residues long. Germline loops: CDR1 GTSNPN, CDR2 SVGIG (reference sequence). CDR3 sequence reads: CAWSLGADSPLHF. The CDR3 nucleotides are TGTGCCTGGAGTTTGGGGGCAGATTCACCCCTCCACTTT.

The chain is built from TRBV12-3 or TRBV12-4 and TRBJ2-3; the D gene could be TRBD1 or TRBD2 (5 bases each). V was trimmed by 5 bases and J by 2 bases, leaving 11 bases between them. The CDR3 has 14 amino acids. As DNA, the CDR3 is TGTGCCAGCAGTCTAGGGGACGCCACAGATACGCAGTATTTT. As protein: CASSLGDATDTQYF.

This clone was seen many times. The V and J genes are TRBV3-1 and TRBJ1-6; tentatively, D is TRBD1 (5 bases). The CDR3 has 16 residues. Germline values: CDR1 LGHDT, CDR2 YNNKEL (reference sequence). Trimming removed 1 base at V and 7 bases at J, with 14 bases between. As DNA, the CDR3 is TGTGCCAGCAGCCAAGGACGCCAGGGCGGGAATTCACCCCTCCACTTT. Its translation is CASSQGRQGGNSPLHF.

This clone was seen repeatedly, ten times or more. This chain connects TRBV4-1 to TRBJ1-6; D call uncertain. Per the germline V gene, CDR1 is MGHRA and CDR2 is YSYEKL. The CDR3 runs 18 residues. V was pared by 0 bases and J by 9 bases, with 21 bases between. DNA for the CDR3: TGCGCCAGCAGCCAAGAGAGCGGCCTTATATTTACGGGTTCACCCCTCCACTTT. It specifies CASSQESGLIFTGSPLHF.

This clone has only a few counts. The chain employs TRBV6-1 and TRBJ1-6; D call uncertain. The CDR3 is 14 amino acids. Trimming shortened V by 7 bases and J by 8 bases, and 15 bases separated the two germline ends. The germline V gene has CDR1 MNHNS and CDR2 SASEGT. The CDR3 reads CASNLGLMDSPLHF. The CDR3 region has the DNA TGTGCCAGCAACTTAGGGCTTATGGATTCACCCCTCCACTTT.

This clone has a handful of counts. The sample has other DNA sequences that encode this CDR3 too. V usage is TRBV6-1 and J usage is TRBJ1-2; D may be TRBD1 (6 bases). This CDR3 is 13 amino acids long. CDR1 MNHNS and CDR2 SASEGT come from the germline V gene. Trimming removed 6 bases at V and 2 bases at J, with 10 bases between. CDR3 nucleotide sequence: TGTGCCAGCAGCGCCGGGACAAACTATGGCTACACCTTC. This codes for CASSAGTNYGYTF.

This clone was detected ten times or more. This sequence joins TRBV7-9 and TRBJ2-7; D is perhaps TRBD2 (5 bases). Trimming shortened V by 3 bases and J by 3 bases, and 9 bases separated the two germline ends. Per germline, CDR1 SEHNR and CDR2 FQNEAQ (reference sequence). The CDR3 totals 13 residues. This CDR3 is CASSFLGLYEQYF. CDR3 coding DNA: TGTGCCAGCAGCTTCCTTGGACTCTACGAGCAGTACTTC. Full variable domain (rest looked up from reference TRBV7-9 and TRBJ2-7): DTGVSQNPRHKITKRGQNVTFRCDPISEHNRLYWYRQTLGQGPEFLTYFQNEAQLEKSRLLSDRFSAERPKGSFSTLEIQRTEQGDSAMYLCASSFLGLYEQYFGPGTRLTVT.

This clone has a count of ten or more. This rearrangement joins TRBV24-1 to TRBJ2-1; 7 bases are a match to TRBD1. Germline V gives CDR1 KGHDR, CDR2 SFDVKD. Germline trimming cut 5 bases from V and 2 bases from J; bases unmatched to any gene: 5. The CDR3 consists of 15 residues. The CDR3 nucleotides read TGTGCCACCAGTGCCCCGGGACAGACCTACAATGAGCAGTTCTTC. The encoded protein is CATSAPGQTYNEQFF.

The chain is built from TRBV10-3 and TRBJ2-1; the D gene is possibly TRBD2 (5 bases). Germline CDR1 ENHRY, CDR2 SYGVKD. V lost 6 bases, J lost 6 bases, and 15 bases lay in between. There are 14 residues in the CDR3. The CDR3 bases are TGTGCCATCAGGGACCGACGGGGATCCAATGAGCAGTTCTTC. It is translated as CAIRDRRGSNEQFF.

This chain links TRBV6-2 or TRBV6-3 with TRBJ1-1; 7 nucleotides agree with TRBD1. This CDR3 is 16 amino acids long. J was trimmed by 3 bases and V by 4 bases; bases with no gene match: 11. CDR1 and CDR2 (germline): MNHEY, SVGEGT. CDR3 region: CASSSQPITGDTEAFF. CDR3 in DNA: TGTGCCAGCAGTTCGCAACCAATTACAGGGGACACTGAAGCTTTCTTT.

The chain is built from TRBV28 and TRBJ2-7; tentative D call: TRBD2 (7 bases). Trimming shortened V by 5 bases and J by 3 bases, and 14 bases separated the two germline ends. Germline V lookup: CDR1 MDHEN, CDR2 SYDVKM. The CDR3 consists of 14 residues. The CDR3: CASSEGGGNYEQYF. The CDR3 DNA reads as TGTGCCAGCAGTGAAGGGGGAGGGAACTACGAGCAGTACTTC.

By share of the sample, this clone is medium-sized. The chain recombines TRBV5-1 with TRBJ2-5; 14 positions agree with TRBD2. Germline V lookup: CDR1 SGHRS, CDR2 YFSETQ. The CDR3 is 18 amino acids. The trim removed 3 bases at V and 5 bases at J, leaving 12 bases unmatched. In DNA form, the CDR3 reads TGCGCCAGCAGCTCGGGACTAGCGGGAGTCTTTGCAACGGAGACCCAGTACTTC. As protein: CASSSGLAGVFATETQYF. Full variable domain (remainder filled in from reference TRBV5-1 and TRBJ2-5): KAGVTQTPRYLIKTRGQQVTLSCSPISGHRSVSWYQQTPGQGLQFLFEYFSETQRNKGNFPGRFSGRQFSNSRSEMNVSTLELGDSALYLCASSSGLAGVFATETQYFGPGTRLLVL.

The chain carries TRBV27 and TRBJ2-4; a possible D gene is TRBD1 (6 bases). The CDR3 sequence is 14 residues long. The V end was cut by 2 bases, the J end by 8 bases, with 13 bases between. Germline V CDR1 and CDR2: MNHEY, SMNVEV (reference sequence). For the CDR3, the DNA is TGTGCCAGCAGTTTAGACAGGTTGATGTACATTCAGTACTTC. This gives the protein CASSLDRLMYIQYF.

The chain joins TRBV6-5 to TRBJ1-1; perhaps TRBD1 as D (6 bases). The ends were cut back, 2 bases at V and 0 bases at J, with 13 bases in the middle. This CDR3 has 16 amino acids. From germline, CDR1 is MNHEY and CDR2 SVGAGI. CDR3 loop: CASSYDRKGVNTEAFF. Written as DNA, the CDR3 is TGTGCCAGCAGTTACGACAGGAAGGGGGTGAACACTGAAGCTTTCTTT.

This clone was picked up one time. An end of the junction differs from the germline gene, which may be a read error. This sequence joins TRBV30 and TRBJ2-3; TRBD2 agrees at 11 bases. The CDR3 has 16 residues. The germline CDR1 and CDR2 sequences are GTSNPN and SVGIG (reference sequence). The CDR3 is CACSVRLAGFTDTQYF. CDR3 sequence (DNA): TGTGCCTGTAGTGTACGACTAGCGGGATTTACAGATACGCAGTATTTT. The full variable domain, completed using reference TRBV30 and TRBJ2-3, is SQTIHQWPATLVQPVGSPLSLECTVEGTSNPNLYWYRQAAGRGLQLLFYSVGIGQISSEVPQNLSASRPQDRQFILSSKKLLLSDSGFYLCACSVRLAGFTDTQYFGPGTRLTVL.

On this clone: A junction end diverges from the germline sequence, so it may reflect a read error. The chain uses TRBV6-2 or TRBV6-3 and TRBJ1-5; D is possibly TRBD1 (5 bases). Looked up from germline, CDR1 is MNHEY and CDR2 is SVGEGT. The CDR3 loop spans 16 amino acids. CDR3 loop: CARSIQGSSSKPPQHF. The CDR3, as DNA: TGTGCCCGCAGTATTCAGGGATCCAGTAGCAAGCCGCCCCAGCATTTT.

The chain joins TRBV27 to TRBJ2-5; TRBD1 agrees at 11 bases. CDR1 and CDR2 from the germline V gene are MNHEY and SMNVEV (reference sequence). The length of the CDR3 is 16 residues. The V gene end was trimmed by 3 bases and the J gene end by 6 bases; junction bases not matched to a gene: 9. This CDR3 reads CASSLGRGQGAKTQYF. For the CDR3, the DNA is TGTGCCAGCAGTTTGGGGCGAGGACAGGGGGCAAAGACCCAGTACTTC.

This clone is judged medium-sized. The chain uses TRBV6-1 and TRBJ1-5; no firm D call. The CDR3 is 14 residues long. Germline assignment: CDR1 MNHNS and CDR2 SASEGT. The germline V and J ends were trimmed by 8 bases and 0 bases, with 11 bases remaining between them. CDR3 DNA: TGTGCCAGCGGCTGGACTGATAGCAATCAGCCCCAGCATTTT. Translated, it gives CASGWTDSNQPQHF.

The chain carries TRBV20-1 and TRBJ2-7, with D unresolved. The V end was cut by 0 bases, the J end by 3 bases, with 9 bases between. Germline lookup yields CDR1 DFQATT and CDR2 SNEGSKA (reference sequence). The CDR3 is made up of 13 amino acids. CDR3 DNA sequence: TGCAGTGCTAGAGATACGGGCAGCTACGAGCAGTACTTC. It codes for CSARDTGSYEQYF.

This sequence joins TRBV6-1 and TRBJ1-1; unclear D gene. Germline CDR1 and CDR2: MNHNS and SASEGT. V lost 7 bases and J lost 4, with 7 bases in between. The CDR3 has 11 amino acids. The CDR3 protein is CASMGGTEAFF. CDR3 in DNA: TGTGCCAGCATGGGAGGCACTGAAGCTTTCTTT.

J is TRBJ1-1 and V is TRBV4-2; 7 bases line up with TRBD1. The CDR3 loop spans 14 amino acids. Trimming removed 3 bases from V and 1 base from J; junction bases left unmatched: 2. The germline V gene encodes CDR1 LGHNA and CDR2 YNFKEQ. In nucleotides, the CDR3 is TGTGCCAGCAGCCAGGGACAGCCGAACACTGAAGCTTTCTTT. Translated, it gives CASSQGQPNTEAFF.

This clone was counted a few times. J is TRBJ2-2 and V is TRBV6-6; tentative D call: TRBD2 (6 bases). This CDR3 contains 16 residues. V lost 0 bases to trimming and J lost 6 bases, with 14 bases between them. Germline V gives CDR1 MNHNY, CDR2 SVGAGI (reference sequence). CDR3 region: CASSYSGPGVAGELFF. The CDR3 DNA reads TGTGCCAGCAGTTACTCCGGACCGGGGGTGGCCGGGGAGCTGTTTTTT.

This clone appeared a few times. V gene TRBV27 combines with J gene TRBJ2-5; weak D call: TRBD2 (6 bases). Germline CDR1 MNHEY, CDR2 SMNVEV (reference sequence). V was cut by 7 bases and J by 3 bases, with 12 bases left in between. The CDR3 runs to 13 residues. The chain's CDR3 is CASTRSGEETQYF. As DNA, the CDR3 is TGTGCCAGCACCCGGTCGGGGGAAGAGACCCAGTACTTC.

This clone was counted between two and nine times. V is TRBV19 and J is TRBJ2-1; tentatively, D is TRBD2 (5 bases). Per germline, CDR1 LNHDA and CDR2 SQIVND (reference sequence). The CDR3 spans 15 residues. The V end was cut by 5 bases, the J end by 0 bases, with 11 bases between. DNA for the CDR3: TGTGCCAGTAGTCCCGTGGGGAGCTCCTACAATGAGCAGTTCTTC. Amino acids: CASSPVGSSYNEQFF.

The sample holds many counts of this clone. The chain joins TRBV3-1 to TRBJ1-3, with D unresolved. Germline lookup yields CDR1 LGHDT and CDR2 YNNKEL (reference sequence). The ends were cut back, 3 bases at V and 0 bases at J, with 3 bases in the middle. This CDR3 has 13 residues. CDR3 region: CASSQTSGNTIYF. DNA for the CDR3: TGTGCCAGCAGCCAGACCTCTGGAAACACCATATATTTT.